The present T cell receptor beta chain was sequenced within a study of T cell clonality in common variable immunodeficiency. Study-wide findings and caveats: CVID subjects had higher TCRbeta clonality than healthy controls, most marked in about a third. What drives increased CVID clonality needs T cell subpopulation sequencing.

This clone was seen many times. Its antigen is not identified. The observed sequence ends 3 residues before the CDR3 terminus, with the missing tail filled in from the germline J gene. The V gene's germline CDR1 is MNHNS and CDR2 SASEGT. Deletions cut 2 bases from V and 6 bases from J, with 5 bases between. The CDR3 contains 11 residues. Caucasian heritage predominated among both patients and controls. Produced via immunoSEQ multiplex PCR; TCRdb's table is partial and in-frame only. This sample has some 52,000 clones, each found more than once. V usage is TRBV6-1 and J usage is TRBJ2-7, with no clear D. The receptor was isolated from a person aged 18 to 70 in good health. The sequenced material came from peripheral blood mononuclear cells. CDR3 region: CASSEYGEQYF. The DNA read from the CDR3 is TGTGCCAGCAGTGAATACGGCGAG.